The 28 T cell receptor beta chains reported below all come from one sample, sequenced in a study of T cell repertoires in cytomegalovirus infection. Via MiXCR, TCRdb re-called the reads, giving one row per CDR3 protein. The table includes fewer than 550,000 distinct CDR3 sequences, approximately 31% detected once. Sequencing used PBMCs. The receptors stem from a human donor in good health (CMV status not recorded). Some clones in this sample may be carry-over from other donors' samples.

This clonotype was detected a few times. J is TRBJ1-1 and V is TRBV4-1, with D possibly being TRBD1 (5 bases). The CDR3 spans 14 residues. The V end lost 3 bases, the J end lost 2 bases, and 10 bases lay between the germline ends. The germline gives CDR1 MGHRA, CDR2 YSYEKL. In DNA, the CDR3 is TGCGCCAGCAGCCAGCCGACAGTAAACACTGAAGCTTTCTTT. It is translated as CASSQPTVNTEAFF.

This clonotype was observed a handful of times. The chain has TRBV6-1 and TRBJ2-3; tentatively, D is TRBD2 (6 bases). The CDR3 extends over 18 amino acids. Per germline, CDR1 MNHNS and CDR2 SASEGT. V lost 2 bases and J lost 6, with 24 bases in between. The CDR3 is CASSEQPWTNPGRDTQYF. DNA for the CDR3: TGTGCCAGCAGTGAACAACCCTGGACTAACCCTGGGAGGGATACGCAGTATTTT.

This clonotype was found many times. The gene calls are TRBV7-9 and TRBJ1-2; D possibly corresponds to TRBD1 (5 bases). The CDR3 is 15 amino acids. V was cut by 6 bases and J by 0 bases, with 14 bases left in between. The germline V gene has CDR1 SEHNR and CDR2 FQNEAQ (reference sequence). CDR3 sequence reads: CASSYGTATNYGYTF. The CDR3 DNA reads TGTGCCAGCAGTTACGGGACGGCTACTAACTATGGCTACACCTTC.

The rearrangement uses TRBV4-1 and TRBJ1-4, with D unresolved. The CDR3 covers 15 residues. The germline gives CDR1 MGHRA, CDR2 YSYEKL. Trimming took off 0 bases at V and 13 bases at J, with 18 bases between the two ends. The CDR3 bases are TGCGCCAGCAGCCAAGATCGATGGGTCTCGAAAGGACTGTTTTTT. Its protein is CASSQDRWVSKGLFF.

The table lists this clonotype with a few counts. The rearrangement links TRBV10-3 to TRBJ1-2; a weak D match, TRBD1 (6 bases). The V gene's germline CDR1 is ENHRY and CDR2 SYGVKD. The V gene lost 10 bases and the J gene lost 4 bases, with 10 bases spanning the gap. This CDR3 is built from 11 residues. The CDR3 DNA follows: TGTGCCACCCTAGGGGGCTATGGCTACACCTTC. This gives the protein CATLGGYGYTF.

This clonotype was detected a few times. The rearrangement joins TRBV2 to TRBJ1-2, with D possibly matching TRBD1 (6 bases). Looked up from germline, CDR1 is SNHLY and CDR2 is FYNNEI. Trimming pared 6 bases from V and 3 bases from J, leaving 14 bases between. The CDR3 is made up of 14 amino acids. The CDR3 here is CASRTGLLDYGYTF. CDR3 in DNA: TGTGCCAGCAGGACAGGACTTCTTGACTATGGCTACACCTTC. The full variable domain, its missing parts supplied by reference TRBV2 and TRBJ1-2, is EPEVTQTPSHQVTQMGQEVILRCVPISNHLYFYWYRQILGQKVEFLVSFYNNEISEKSEIFDDQFSVERPDGSNFTLKIRSTKLEDSAMYFCASRTGLLDYGYTFGSGTRLTVV.

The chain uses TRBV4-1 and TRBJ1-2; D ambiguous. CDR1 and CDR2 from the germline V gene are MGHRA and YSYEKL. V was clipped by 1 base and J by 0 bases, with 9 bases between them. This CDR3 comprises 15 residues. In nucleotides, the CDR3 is TGCGCCAGCAGCCAAGTCGTTGGGTCTAACTATGGCTACACCTTC. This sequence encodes CASSQVVGSNYGYTF.

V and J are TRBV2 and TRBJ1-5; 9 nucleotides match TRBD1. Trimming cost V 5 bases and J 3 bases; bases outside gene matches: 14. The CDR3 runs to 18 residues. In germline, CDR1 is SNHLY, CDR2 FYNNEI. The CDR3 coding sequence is TGTGCCAGCAGTCGACCCATTGACCGGACAGGGGCCAATCAGCCCCAGCATTTT. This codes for CASSRPIDRTGANQPQHF. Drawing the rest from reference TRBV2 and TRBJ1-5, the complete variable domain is EPEVTQTPSHQVTQMGQEVILRCVPISNHLYFYWYRQILGQKVEFLVSFYNNEISEKSEIFDDQFSVERPDGSNFTLKIRSTKLEDSAMYFCASSRPIDRTGANQPQHFGDGTRLSIL.

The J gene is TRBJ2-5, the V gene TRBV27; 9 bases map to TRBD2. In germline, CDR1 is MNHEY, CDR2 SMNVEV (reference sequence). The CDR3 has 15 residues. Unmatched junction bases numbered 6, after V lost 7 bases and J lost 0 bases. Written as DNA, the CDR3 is TGTGCCAGCACTCCTCTAGCGGGGAACCAAGAGACCCAGTACTTC. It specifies CASTPLAGNQETQYF.

DNA for the CDR3: TGCAGTGCTAGAGATGGCAGGGGTGGAAACACCATATATTTT. Residues: CSARDGRGGNTIYF. V gene TRBV20-1 combines with J gene TRBJ1-3; perhaps TRBD1 as D (6 bases). Germline V gives CDR1 DFQATT, CDR2 SNEGSKA (reference sequence). The CDR3 extends over 14 amino acids. Trimming took off 0 bases at V and 3 bases at J, with 9 bases between the two ends.

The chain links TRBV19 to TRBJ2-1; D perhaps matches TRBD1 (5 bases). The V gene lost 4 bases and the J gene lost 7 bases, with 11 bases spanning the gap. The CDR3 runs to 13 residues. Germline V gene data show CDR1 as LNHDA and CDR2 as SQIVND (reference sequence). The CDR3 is CASSTPDRNEQFF. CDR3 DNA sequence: TGTGCCAGTAGTACCCCCGACAGAAATGAGCAGTTCTTC.

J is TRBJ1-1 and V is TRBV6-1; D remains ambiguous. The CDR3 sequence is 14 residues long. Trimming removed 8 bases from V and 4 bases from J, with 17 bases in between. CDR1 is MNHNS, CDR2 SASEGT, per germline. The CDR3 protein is CASPTGNRATEAFF. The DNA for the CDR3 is TGTGCCAGCCCCACGGGGAATCGGGCCACTGAAGCTTTCTTT.

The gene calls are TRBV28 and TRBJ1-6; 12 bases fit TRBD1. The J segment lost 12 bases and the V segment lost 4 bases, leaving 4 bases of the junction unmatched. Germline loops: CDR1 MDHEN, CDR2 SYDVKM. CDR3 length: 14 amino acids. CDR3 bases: TGTGCCAGCAGTTCGGGACAGGGGGCACTACCCCTCCACTTT. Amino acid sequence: CASSSGQGALPLHF.

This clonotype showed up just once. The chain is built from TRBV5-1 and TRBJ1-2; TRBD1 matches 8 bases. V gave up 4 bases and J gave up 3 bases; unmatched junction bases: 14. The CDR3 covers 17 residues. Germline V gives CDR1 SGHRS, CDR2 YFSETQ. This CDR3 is CASSQLGTGKNDYGYTF. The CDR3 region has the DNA TGCGCCAGCAGCCAATTGGGGACAGGTAAAAATGACTATGGCTACACCTTC.

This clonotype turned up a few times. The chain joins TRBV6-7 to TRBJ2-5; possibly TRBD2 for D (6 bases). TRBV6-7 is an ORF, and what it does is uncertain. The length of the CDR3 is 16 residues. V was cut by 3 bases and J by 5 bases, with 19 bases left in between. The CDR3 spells CASSYWDCPSRETQYF. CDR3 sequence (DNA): TGTGCCAGCAGTTATTGGGACTGTCCTAGCCGGGAGACCCAGTACTTC.

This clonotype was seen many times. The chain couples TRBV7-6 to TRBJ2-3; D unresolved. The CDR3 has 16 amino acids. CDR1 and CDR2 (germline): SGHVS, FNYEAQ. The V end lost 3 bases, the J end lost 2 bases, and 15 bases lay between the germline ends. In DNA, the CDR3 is TGTGCCAGCAGCTTTTCGGGCACAACTCTCACAGATACGCAGTATTTT. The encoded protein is CASSFSGTTLTDTQYF.

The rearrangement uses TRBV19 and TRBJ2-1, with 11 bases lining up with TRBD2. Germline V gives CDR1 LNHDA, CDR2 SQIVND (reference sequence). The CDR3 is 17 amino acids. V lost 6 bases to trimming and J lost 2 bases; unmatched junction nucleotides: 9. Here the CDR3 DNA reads TGTGCCAGTAGCAGAAGTAGCGGGGGGGCCCCCTACAATGAGCAGTTCTTC. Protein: CASSRSSGGAPYNEQFF.

Written as DNA, the CDR3 is TGCGCCAGCAGCCAGGGGCGGGGGCAGTTCTTC. Its translation: CASSQGRGQFF. This rearrangement joins TRBV10-2 to TRBJ2-1; D assignment may be TRBD1 or TRBD2 (6 bases each). Germline-derived CDR1 and CDR2 are WSHSY and SAAADI. The length of the CDR3 is 11 residues. Trimming shortened V by 6 bases and J by 12 bases, and 12 bases separated the two germline ends.

CDR3 protein: CASSPTLTRDRGMNTEAFF. CDR3 nucleotides: TGTGCCAGCAGCCCGACCTTAACCCGGGACAGGGGAATGAACACTGAAGCTTTCTTT. The rearrangement joins TRBV7-3 to TRBJ1-1, with 10 nucleotides matching TRBD1. Germline CDR1 reads SGHTA; CDR2 reads FQGTGA. Trimming at V came to 5 bases and at J to 0 bases, leaving 15 bases not matched to a gene. This CDR3 spans 19 amino acids.

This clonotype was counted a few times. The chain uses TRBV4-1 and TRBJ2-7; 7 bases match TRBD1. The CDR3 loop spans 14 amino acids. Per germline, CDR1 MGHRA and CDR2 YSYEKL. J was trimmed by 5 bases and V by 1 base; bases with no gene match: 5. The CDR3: CASSQVDRAHEQYF. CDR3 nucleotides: TGCGCCAGCAGCCAAGTTGACAGGGCCCACGAGCAGTACTTC.

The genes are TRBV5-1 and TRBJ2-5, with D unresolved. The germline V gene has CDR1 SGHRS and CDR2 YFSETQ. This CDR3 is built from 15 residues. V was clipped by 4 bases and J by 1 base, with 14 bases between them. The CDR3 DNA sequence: TGCGCCAGCAGCCCGGAAACTGTACTCCAAGAGACCCAGTACTTC. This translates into CASSPETVLQETQYF.

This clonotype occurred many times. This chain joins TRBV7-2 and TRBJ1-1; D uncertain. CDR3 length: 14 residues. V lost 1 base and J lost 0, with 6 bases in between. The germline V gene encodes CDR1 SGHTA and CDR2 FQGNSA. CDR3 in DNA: TGTGCCAGCAGCTTAGGTGGGATGAACACTGAAGCTTTCTTT. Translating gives CASSLGGMNTEAFF. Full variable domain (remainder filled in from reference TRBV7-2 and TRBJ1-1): GAGVSQSPSNKVTEKGKDVELRCDPISGHTALYWYRQSLGQGLEFLIYFQGNSAPDKSGLPSDRFSAERTGGSVSTLTIQRTQQEDSAVYLCASSLGGMNTEAFFGQGTRLTVV.

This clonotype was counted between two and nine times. The CDR3 loop is CASSDPGLAAYNEQFF. The CDR3 nucleotides are TGTGCCAGCAGTGACCCGGGACTAGCGGCCTACAATGAGCAGTTCTTC. The chain carries TRBV6-2 or TRBV6-3 and TRBJ2-1; 11 bases map to TRBD2. The V gene's germline CDR1 is MNHEY and CDR2 SVGEGT. The CDR3 runs 16 residues. J gave up 2 bases and V 5 bases, and 5 bases lay outside the gene matches.

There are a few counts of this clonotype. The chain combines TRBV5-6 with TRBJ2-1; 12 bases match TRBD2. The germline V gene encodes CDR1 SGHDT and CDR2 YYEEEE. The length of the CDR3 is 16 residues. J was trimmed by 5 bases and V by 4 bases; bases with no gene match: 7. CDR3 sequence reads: CASSDRLAGVDNEQFF. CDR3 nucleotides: TGTGCCAGCAGCGATAGACTAGCGGGGGTTGACAATGAGCAGTTCTTC.

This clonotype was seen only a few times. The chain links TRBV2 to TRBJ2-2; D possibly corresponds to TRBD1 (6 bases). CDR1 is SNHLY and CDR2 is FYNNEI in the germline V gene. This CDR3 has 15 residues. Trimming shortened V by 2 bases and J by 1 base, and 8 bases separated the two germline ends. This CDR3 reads CASSENRENTGELFF. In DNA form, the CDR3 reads TGTGCCAGCAGTGAAAACAGGGAGAACACCGGGGAGCTGTTTTTT.

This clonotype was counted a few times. CDR3 loop: CASSPRGKGAFF. The CDR3 bases are TGTGCCAGCAGCCCCCGGGGGAAGGGAGCTTTCTTT. The chain is built from TRBV12-3 or TRBV12-4 and TRBJ1-1; the D gene is possibly TRBD1 (5 bases). The V and J ends lost 6 bases and 10 bases respectively, with 15 bases between them. The CDR3 runs 12 residues.

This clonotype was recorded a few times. CDR3 DNA: TGTGCCAGCAGTCGTCGGGACCGCCAAGAGACCCAGTACTTC. Translated: CASSRRDRQETQYF. This chain uses TRBV6-6 with TRBJ2-5; D assignment may be TRBD1 or TRBD2 (5 bases each). CDR1 MNHNY and CDR2 SVGAGI come from the germline V gene (reference sequence). CDR3 length: 14 amino acids. V lost 5 bases, J lost 1 base, and 11 bases lay in between.

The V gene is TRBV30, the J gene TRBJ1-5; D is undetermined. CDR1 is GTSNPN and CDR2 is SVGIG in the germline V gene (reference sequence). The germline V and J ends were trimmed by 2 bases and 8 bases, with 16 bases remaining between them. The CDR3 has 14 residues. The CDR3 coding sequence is TGTGCCTGGAGTCCTCTGGGTCCTGAGAAGCCCCAGCATTTT. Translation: CAWSPLGPEKPQHF.